The entry that follows covers one T cell receptor (beta chain) sequence. The germline CDR1 and CDR2 sequences are SGHTA and FQGTGA. The length of the CDR3 is 15 residues. The V gene end was trimmed by 0 bases and the J gene end by 7 bases; junction bases not matched to a gene: 5. The sample belongs to a study of low-dose radiotherapy and immunotherapy resistance in tumors. TRAV and TRBV primers primed cDNA for both TCRalpha and TCRbeta. TCR amplification ran 15 to 25 PCR cycles using constant-region and V-primer adapter primers. Each CDR3 protein is one row after TCRdb ran MiXCR on the reads. The table lists about 16,000 distinct CDR3 sequences, less than 85% of them singletons. Advanced solid tumors without tumor-infiltrating lymphocytes were required for inclusion.

The V call is TRBV7-3, the J call TRBJ2-1; TRBD2 matches at 8 bases. The receptor comes from a human donor with advanced metastatic prostate, ovarian, gallbladder or colorectal cancer (not recorded which). This table probably holds off-target reads from a library built for another chain. CDR3 in DNA: TGTGCCAGCAGCTTAACGCGGGGGGCTAAAAATGAGCAGTTCTTC. Its protein is CASSLTRGAKNEQFF.